The 20 T cell receptor beta chains reported below all come from one sample, sequenced in a study of blood T cell repertoires in COVID-19. Libraries were prepared by immunoSEQ multiplex PCR; TCRdb keeps only in-frame clonotypes and omits some of them. Of 220,000 or so clones listed, 82% are singletons. The sequenced sample consisted of PBMCs or T cells enriched from blood (not recorded which). All receptors come from an older woman who had recovered from COVID-19.

The V and J genes are TRBV19 and TRBJ2-7, with D possibly TRBD2 on 6 matching bases. The CDR3 contains 15 residues. The germline gives CDR1 LNHDA, CDR2 SQIVND (reference sequence). Trimming took off 1 base at V and 5 bases at J, with 15 bases between the two ends. CDR3 bases: TGTGCCAGTAGTATAGCTGCGGGGCCGTGGGACGAGCAGTACTTC. Translating it yields CASSIAAGPWDEQYF.

This clone has just one count. The chain links TRBV9 to TRBJ2-3, with 14 bases identical to TRBD2. This CDR3 has 15 amino acids. With V trimmed by 3 bases and J by 8 bases, 5 bases remained unmatched. Germline CDR1 SGDLS, CDR2 YYNGEE. The CDR3 sequence is CASSATSGGVFTQYF. As DNA, the CDR3 is TGTGCCAGCAGCGCGACTAGCGGGGGGGTATTTACGCAGTATTTT.

The V and J genes are TRBV27 and TRBJ1-4; 7 bases align to TRBD1. This CDR3 has 15 residues. CDR1 and CDR2 (germline): MNHEY, SMNVEV (reference sequence). J lost 7 bases, V lost 4 bases, and 9 bases had no gene match. The CDR3 is CASSSTGARSEKLFF. The CDR3 coding sequence is TGTGCCAGCAGTTCCACAGGGGCGCGGAGTGAAAAACTGTTTTTT.

The chain has TRBV2 and TRBJ1-4, with TRBD1 matching 11 bases. Unmatched junction bases numbered 4, after V lost 5 bases and J lost 8 bases. The length of the CDR3 is 14 residues. CDR1 is SNHLY, CDR2 FYNNEI, per germline. DNA of the CDR3: TGTGCCAGCAGTTCCAGGGACAGGGGGGAAAAACTGTTTTTT. Amino acids: CASSSRDRGEKLFF.

The genes are TRBV14 and TRBJ1-1; perhaps TRBD1 as D (6 bases). The CDR3 loop spans 15 amino acids. Germline loops: CDR1 SGHDN, CDR2 FVKESK. With 4 bases removed from V and 1 base from J, the gap between germline ends came to 13 bases. CDR3 in amino acids: CASSRGQIPNTEAFF. The CDR3 DNA reads as TGTGCCAGCAGCCGCGGACAGATTCCGAACACTGAAGCTTTCTTT.

This chain links TRBV4-2 with TRBJ2-4; tentative D call: TRBD2 (5 bases). Germline values: CDR1 LGHNA, CDR2 YNFKEQ. The CDR3 runs 20 residues. The V gene lost 0 bases and the J gene lost 0 bases, with 21 bases spanning the gap. CDR3: CASSQDGGDPNLLAKNIQYF. As DNA, the CDR3 is TGTGCCAGCAGCCAAGATGGAGGTGACCCAAACCTTCTAGCCAAAAACATTCAGTACTTC.

J is TRBJ1-4 and V is TRBV5-1; 9 bases line up with TRBD1. The germline V gene encodes CDR1 SGHRS and CDR2 YFSETQ. V was pared by 7 bases and J by 2 bases, with 3 bases of the junction left unmatched. The CDR3 contains 14 residues. CDR3 sequence: CASGQGLTNEKLFF. DNA for the CDR3: TGCGCCAGCGGACAGGGGCTTACTAATGAAAAACTGTTTTTT.

To note about this clone: The same CDR3 is also encoded by other DNA sequences in this sample. The chain uses TRBV5-1 and TRBJ1-3, with TRBD1 matching over 8 bases. The CDR3 is 16 amino acids. CDR1 and CDR2 from the germline V gene are SGHRS and YFSETQ. The V segment lost 0 bases and the J segment 0 bases; nucleotides outside the gene matches: 2. The CDR3 here is CASSLGQGFSGNTIYF. The CDR3 DNA reads TGCGCCAGCAGCTTGGGACAGGGGTTCTCTGGAAACACCATATATTTT.

J is TRBJ2-2 and V is TRBV14; 8 bases are a match to TRBD1. Germline V gene sequence: CDR1 SGHDN, CDR2 FVKESK. The CDR3 has 14 residues. J was trimmed by 8 bases and V by 6 bases; bases with no gene match: 8. The CDR3 is CASRSQGASGELFF. In DNA, the CDR3 is TGTGCCAGCAGAAGTCAGGGGGCGTCTGGGGAGCTGTTTTTT.

The genes are TRBV27 and TRBJ1-6; 10 bases align to TRBD1. The CDR3 has 17 amino acids. The V gene's germline CDR1 is MNHEY and CDR2 SMNVEV (reference sequence). After removal of 4 bases from V and 9 bases from J, the junction contained 12 bases not matched to a gene. CDR3 in DNA: TGTGCCAGCAGTTCTACTTCGACAGGGGGCCTGGGTTCACCCCTCCACTTT. Amino acids: CASSSTSTGGLGSPLHF.

This clone was seen only once. This chain links TRBV5-6 with TRBJ1-5; D call uncertain. Between the trimmed V and J ends, which lost 3 bases and 4 bases, there was a span of 17 bases. Germline V gives CDR1 SGHDT, CDR2 YYEEEE. CDR3 length: 16 amino acids. In DNA form, the CDR3 reads TGTGCCAGCAGCTCCCGGGTGAGCATACTGAATCAGCCCCAGCATTTT. This encodes CASSSRVSILNQPQHF.

This clone was detected a few times. The chain is built from TRBV18 and TRBJ1-1, with D possibly matching TRBD1 (5 bases). The germline V gene encodes CDR1 KGHSH and CDR2 LQKENI. This CDR3 has 15 amino acids. The ends were cut back, 2 bases at V and 4 bases at J, with 14 bases in the middle. For the CDR3, the DNA is TGTGCCAGCTCACCAGAATTGGGGGGAGGCACTGAAGCTTTCTTT. Translating gives CASSPELGGGTEAFF.

This clone has just a few counts. This rearrangement joins TRBV30 to TRBJ1-1; the D gene is possibly TRBD1 (5 bases). Trimming cost V 0 bases and J 1 base, with 6 bases left between them. Germline V gene data show CDR1 as GTSNPN and CDR2 as SVGIG (reference sequence). This CDR3 comprises 13 residues. CDR3 sequence reads: CAWSVQENTEAFF. The CDR3 DNA reads TGTGCCTGGAGTGTACAGGAGAACACTGAAGCTTTCTTT.

The rearrangement uses TRBV27 and TRBJ1-5; 8 bases agree with TRBD1. The germline V gene encodes CDR1 MNHEY and CDR2 SMNVEV (reference sequence). CDR3 length equals 16 residues. After removal of 5 bases from V and 3 bases from J, the junction contained 9 bases not matched to a gene. The DNA of the CDR3 is TGTGCCAGCAGTAGTAGGACAGGGATCGCCAATCAGCCCCAGCATTTT. Protein: CASSSRTGIANQPQHF.

This chain joins TRBV3-1 (or the pseudogene TRBV3-2) and TRBJ2-2; D unclear. The ends were cut back, 6 bases at V and 2 bases at J, with 4 bases in the middle. This CDR3 contains 12 residues. Germline V lookup: CDR1 LGHDT, CDR2 YNNKEL (reference sequence). In DNA, the CDR3 is TGTGCCAGCAGTACAAACACCGGGGAGCTGTTTTTT. Amino acid sequence: CASSTNTGELFF.

DNA of the CDR3: TGTGCCTGCCAGGGGGACTCCTACGAGCAGTACTTC. Translating it yields CACQGDSYEQYF. This chain links TRBV25-1 with TRBJ2-7, with 7 bases identical to TRBD1. The CDR3 is made up of 12 amino acids. Germline loops: CDR1 MGHDK, CDR2 SYGVNS. V trimming: 11 bases; J trimming: 0 bases; junction bases outside the gene matches: 4.

The CDR3 region is CASAGGTSNQPQHF. The CDR3 region has the DNA TGTGCCAGCGCCGGGGGGACTAGCAATCAGCCCCAGCATTTT. This rearrangement joins TRBV2 to TRBJ1-5; possibly TRBD1 for D (5 bases). The germline V gene encodes CDR1 SNHLY and CDR2 FYNNEI. V lost 8 bases to trimming and J lost 0 bases, with 11 bases between them. This CDR3 region has 14 residues.

A few counts support this clone. This chain joins TRBV29-1 and TRBJ2-1; the D is unclear. The CDR3 has 13 amino acids. Germline-derived CDR1 and CDR2 are SQVTM and ANQGSEA. The V end was cut by 7 bases, the J end by 7 bases, with 17 bases between. CDR3 sequence reads: CSGAQSARNEQFF. The CDR3 bases are TGCAGCGGGGCTCAGAGTGCACGGAATGAGCAGTTCTTC.

The V and J genes are TRBV12-3 or TRBV12-4 and TRBJ1-2; maybe TRBD1 (5 bases). The V end was cut by 6 bases, the J end by 4 bases, with 12 bases between. The CDR3 extends over 13 amino acids. DNA for the CDR3: TGTGCCAGCAGCAAAGGACACCCCTATGGCTACACCTTC. This gives the protein CASSKGHPYGYTF.

This chain joins TRBV5-1 and TRBJ2-1; no clear D gene. V gave up 0 bases and J gave up 0 bases, with 10 bases separating them. CDR3 length equals 16 residues. Germline CDR1 and CDR2: SGHRS and YFSETQ. The CDR3 nucleotides are TGCGCCAGCAGCTTGGAATGGGCAGGCTCCTACAATGAGCAGTTCTTC. This encodes CASSLEWAGSYNEQFF.